This passage covers 10 T cell receptor beta chains from one sample sequenced in a study of shared clonotypes between healthy human individuals. Sequencing used immunoSEQ multiplex PCR; TCRdb keeps in-frame clones, though not all of them. The data contain nearly 500,000 clones, 75% to 85% of them singletons. Material for sequencing was PBMCs. The receptors shown here come from a middle-aged woman in good health. Some clones in this sample may be carry-over from other donors' samples.

The V gene is TRBV9, the J gene TRBJ2-3, with 10 bases fitting TRBD2. Germline CDR1 is SGDLS and CDR2 is YYNGEE. This CDR3 comprises 19 residues. V was pared by 3 bases and J by 2 bases, with 15 bases of the junction left unmatched. The CDR3 here is CASSAEREGWYLFTDTQYF. The DNA of the CDR3 is TGTGCCAGCAGCGCCGAGCGGGAGGGCTGGTACTTGTTCACAGATACGCAGTATTTT. Combining the CDR3 with reference TRBV9 and TRBJ2-3 gives the whole variable domain DSGVTQTPKHLITATGQRVTLRCSPRSGDLSVYWYQQSLDQGLQFLIQYYNGEERAKGNILERFSAQQFPDLHSELNLSSLELGDSALYFCASSAEREGWYLFTDTQYFGPGTRLTVL.

This clone was recorded at least ten times. The rearrangement joins TRBV28 to TRBJ2-7; maybe TRBD1 (6 bases). The ends were cut back, 5 bases at V and 6 bases at J, with 23 bases in the middle. Looked up from germline, CDR1 is MDHEN and CDR2 is SYDVKM. This CDR3 is 16 amino acids long. CDR3 bases: TGTGCCAGCAGTCCCCCTGGGGGCGGCCCAAACCCCGAGCAGTACTTC. The encoded protein is CASSPPGGGPNPEQYF.

The chain uses TRBV1 and TRBJ2-2; the table's TRBD2 call for D was not verified on the DNA. TRBV1 is noted as a pseudogene. The CDR3 consists of 16 residues. This CDR3 reads CTSSRTSGSSTGELFF. In DNA, the CDR3 is TGCACCAGCAGCCGAACTAGCGGGAGTAGTACCGGGGAGCTGTTTTTT.

The chain employs TRBV4-1 and TRBJ2-5; 14 nucleotides agree with TRBD2. Trimming cost V 4 bases and J 8 bases; bases outside gene matches: 3. The CDR3 runs to 14 residues. The V gene's germline CDR1 is MGHRA and CDR2 YSYEKL. The CDR3 DNA is TGCGCCAGCAGCCGCGGGACTAGCGGGAGAACCCAGTACTTC. Translated, it gives CASSRGTSGRTQYF.

V is TRBV7-2 and J is TRBJ1-2, with D possibly TRBD1 on 6 matching bases. The CDR3 is 14 residues long. Trimming took 5 bases from V and 6 from J, leaving 16 bases between them. The V gene's germline CDR1 is SGHTA and CDR2 FQGNSA. CDR3 in amino acids: CASSQLTGGNGYTF. In nucleotides, the CDR3 is TGTGCCAGCAGCCAACTTACGGGGGGCAATGGCTACACCTTC. The variable domain in full, completed from reference TRBV7-2 and TRBJ1-2, reads GAGVSQSPSNKVTEKGKDVELRCDPISGHTALYWYRQSLGQGLEFLIYFQGNSAPDKSGLPSDRFSAERTGGSVSTLTIQRTQQEDSAVYLCASSQLTGGNGYTFGSGTRLTVV.

J is TRBJ1-2 and V is TRBV9; the D is unclear. This CDR3 has 15 amino acids. Trimming pared 0 bases from V and 0 bases from J, leaving 9 bases between. The germline CDR1 and CDR2 sequences are SGDLS and YYNGEE. Written as DNA, the CDR3 is TGTGCCAGCAGCGTAGCCTCCTCATCTAACTATGGCTACACCTTC. Protein product: CASSVASSSNYGYTF.

Comments on this clone: Other DNA sequences within the sample encode an identical CDR3. The chain couples TRBV5-4 to TRBJ1-1, with D hard to call. Looked up from germline, CDR1 is SGHNT and CDR2 is YYREEE (reference sequence). CDR3 size: 11 residues. Trimming took 0 bases from V and 8 from J, leaving 5 bases between them. CDR3 in amino acids: CASSLGGEAFF. The CDR3 DNA is TGTGCCAGCAGCTTGGGAGGGGAAGCTTTCTTT.

This clone was observed at least ten times. The chain combines TRBV5-4 with TRBJ2-7; TRBD2 aligns across 7 bases. With 0 bases clipped from V and 0 bases from J, the junction kept 3 bases outside the gene matches. Germline V gene sequence: CDR1 SGHNT, CDR2 YYREEE (reference sequence). The CDR3 spans 15 residues. The CDR3 sequence: CASSLVGGGSYEQYF. The CDR3 DNA reads as TGTGCCAGCAGCTTGGTTGGGGGGGGCTCCTACGAGCAGTACTTC.

This clone was observed a few times. The chain uses TRBV7-2 and TRBJ2-5, with D possibly TRBD1 on 5 matching bases. The germline V and J ends were trimmed by 1 base and 3 bases, with 9 bases remaining between them. In germline, CDR1 is SGHTA, CDR2 FQGNSA. The CDR3 length is 14 residues. The CDR3 protein is CASSLVVREETQYF. As DNA, the CDR3 is TGTGCCAGCAGCTTAGTGGTCAGGGAAGAGACCCAGTACTTC.

The chain carries TRBV27 and TRBJ2-1; D remains unclear. Germline CDR1 and CDR2: MNHEY and SMNVEV (reference sequence). CDR3 size: 11 residues. V lost 4 bases and J lost 8, with 6 bases in between. Here the CDR3 reads CASSSVYEQFF. DNA of the CDR3: TGTGCCAGCAGTTCGGTTTATGAGCAGTTCTTC.